What follows is one T cell receptor (beta chain) and its context. Its antigen is not known. The protocol was immunoSEQ multiplex PCR, while the TCRdb copy is restricted to in-frame clones and leaves out a portion. The table records millions of clones, 85% to 95% of them present only once. The source of the sample is a study of shared clonotypes between healthy human individuals. Findings and limits, study-wide: What naive subsets generally showed was a larger estimated richness than memory subsets showed. The donor pool, a small one, limited the genetic and exposure-history diversity represented. Sorted-subset samples were not fully sequenced, rarefaction indicated.

Naivety among CD8 cells was defined by CD45RO negativity and positive CCR7 selection, thereby excluding terminally differentiated effector memory CD45RA+ cells. Each of the donors was a healthy adult who was HIV-negative and had not had a recent acute infection or vaccination. This TCR came from a man in his late teens or twenties in good health. Some clones in this sample may be carry-over from other donors' samples. The material sequenced was naive CD8+ T cells from PBMCs.

The CDR3 loop is CASSLGSPRDTQYF. The CDR3 DNA follows: TGTGCCAGCAGCTTAGGTAGCCCCCGAGATACGCAGTATTTT. This sequence joins TRBV7-2 and TRBJ2-3; D unclear. Germline V gene data show CDR1 as SGHTA and CDR2 as FQGNSA. CDR3 length: 14 amino acids. The ends were cut back, 1 base at V and 5 bases at J, with 10 bases in the middle.